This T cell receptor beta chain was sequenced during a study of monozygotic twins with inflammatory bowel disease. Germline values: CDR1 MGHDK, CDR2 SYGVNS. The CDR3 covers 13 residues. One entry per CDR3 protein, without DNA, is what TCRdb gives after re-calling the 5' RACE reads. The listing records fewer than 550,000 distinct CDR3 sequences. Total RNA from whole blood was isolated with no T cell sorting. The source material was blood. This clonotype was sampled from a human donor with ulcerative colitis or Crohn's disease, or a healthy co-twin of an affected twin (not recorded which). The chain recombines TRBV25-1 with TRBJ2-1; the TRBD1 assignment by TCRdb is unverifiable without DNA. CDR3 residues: CASRGGAVHEQFF.